The clone carrying this T cell receptor (beta chain) was picked up one time. The data are from a study of cytomegalovirus exposure and HLA in healthy donors. Amplification used 60 Vbeta primers and 13 Jbeta primers. Only in-frame clones appear in the TCRdb table, and some are missing; sequencing was by immunoSEQ multiplex PCR. Of 200,000 to 250,000 clones in the sample, around four fifths were seen once. The clonotype comes from a boy aged 2 to 10 in good health and CMV-seronegative. Sequencing was done on a sample of PBMCs.

As DNA, the CDR3 is TGTGCCAGCAGCCTCCGGACATCTAACACTGAAGCTTTCTTT. This sequence encodes CASSLRTSNTEAFF. V and J are TRBV6-5 and TRBJ1-1; possible D gene TRBD1, 5 bases. The ends were cut back, 6 bases at V and 2 bases at J, with 13 bases in the middle. CDR1 MNHEY and CDR2 SVGAGI come from the germline V gene. The CDR3 is 14 amino acids.